This T cell receptor (beta chain) derives from a study of blood T cell repertoires in COVID-19. Study-level information: The origin of the acute and convalescent COVID-19 samples was the United States, Italy and Spain. From T cells, B-cell-depleted T cells, or PBMCs came the material, which was cDNA or gDNA.

In the original workflow: Amplifying reference gene primers gave estimates of nucleated cell counts. Generated by immunoSEQ multiplex PCR, the TCRdb table keeps only in-frame clones and is missing some. V, J and clone size were drawn from that table, and D and trimming were deduced from the DNA. The sample has 200,000 to 300,000 clones, approximately 80% seen once. The germline gives CDR1 MDHEN, CDR2 SYDVKM. This CDR3 has 13 residues. Trimming took 7 bases from V and 7 from J; bases not matched to a gene: 8. Sequenced material: peripheral blood. The chain links TRBV28 to TRBJ2-7; TRBD1 agrees at 9 bases. The TCR sequence derives from a man aged 60 to 69 with acute or convalescent COVID-19. The CDR3 here is CASNIQGAREQYF. The CDR3 nucleotides are TGTGCCAGCAACATACAGGGGGCGAGAGAGCAGTACTTC.